This TCR beta chain appears in the sequencing data of a study of long-term antiretroviral therapy in people with HIV. This clone was seen more than once but under ten times. The CDR3 is made up of 11 amino acids. CDR1 and CDR2 (germline): ENHRY, SYGVKD. Trimming removed 6 bases from V and 6 bases from J, with 9 bases in between. They ran version v3.0 of the immunoSEQ assay at survey level. Data came from immunoSEQ multiplex PCR; TCRdb stores just in-frame clones and leaves some out. The sample carries about 33,000 clones, around 97% recorded once. The source material was unsorted PBMCs, sampled 6.9 years after starting antiretroviral therapy. The genes are TRBV10-3 and TRBJ2-7; D remains unclear. This TCR was sampled from a man in his thirties or forties with HIV. CDR3 DNA: TGTGCCATCAGGGGTCAGATCGAGCAGTACTTC. Amino acids: CAIRGQIEQYF.